This T cell receptor (beta chain) derives from a study of T cell responses to AZD1222 COVID-19 vaccine. Study results and limitations: Recipients of AZD1222 seropositive at baseline numbered only 6 or 7.

On this clone itself: Its antigen remains unidentified.

There are 15 residues in the CDR3. Germline V gene lookup returns CDR1 KGHSH and CDR2 LQKENI. V dropped 0 bases and J dropped 5; count of bases not matched to a gene: 1. Some clones are missing from TCRdb's copy, which holds only in-frame ones; the method was immunoSEQ multiplex PCR. The profile shows around 99,000 clones, approximately 90% of them singletons. The source is an adult who received the AZD1222 COVID-19 vaccine. The gene calls are TRBV18 and TRBJ2-2; 9 nucleotides match TRBD1. The material sequenced was peripheral blood, taken 28 days after the second AZD1222 dose. CDR3 amino acids: CASSPPGTGTGELFF. CDR3 coding DNA: TGTGCCAGCTCACCACCTGGGACAGGGACCGGGGAGCTGTTTTTT.